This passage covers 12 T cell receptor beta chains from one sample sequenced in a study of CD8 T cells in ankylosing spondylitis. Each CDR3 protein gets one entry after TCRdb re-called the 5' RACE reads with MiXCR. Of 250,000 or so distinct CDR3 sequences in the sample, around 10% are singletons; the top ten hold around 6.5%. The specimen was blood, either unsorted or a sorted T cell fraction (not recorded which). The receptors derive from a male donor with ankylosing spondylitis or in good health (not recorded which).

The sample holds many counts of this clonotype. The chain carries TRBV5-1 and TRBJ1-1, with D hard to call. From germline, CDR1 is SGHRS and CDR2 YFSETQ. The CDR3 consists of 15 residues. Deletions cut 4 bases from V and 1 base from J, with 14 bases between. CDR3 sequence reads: CASSKTGHQNTEAFF. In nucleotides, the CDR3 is TGCGCCAGCAGCAAGACTGGCCATCAGAACACTGAAGCTTTCTTT.

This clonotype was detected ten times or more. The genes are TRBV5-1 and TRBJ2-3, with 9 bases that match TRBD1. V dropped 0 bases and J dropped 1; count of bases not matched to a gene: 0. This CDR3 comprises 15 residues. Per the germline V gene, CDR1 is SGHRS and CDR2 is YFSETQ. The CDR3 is CASSLGQGGTDTQYF. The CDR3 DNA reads TGCGCCAGCAGCTTGGGACAGGGGGGCACAGATACGCAGTATTTT.

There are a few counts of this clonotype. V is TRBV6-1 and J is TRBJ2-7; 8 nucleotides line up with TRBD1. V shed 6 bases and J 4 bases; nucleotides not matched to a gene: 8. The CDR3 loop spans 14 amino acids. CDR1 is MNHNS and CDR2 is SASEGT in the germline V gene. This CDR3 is CASREIQGAYEQYF. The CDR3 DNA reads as TGTGCCAGCAGGGAAATCCAGGGGGCTTACGAGCAGTACTTC.

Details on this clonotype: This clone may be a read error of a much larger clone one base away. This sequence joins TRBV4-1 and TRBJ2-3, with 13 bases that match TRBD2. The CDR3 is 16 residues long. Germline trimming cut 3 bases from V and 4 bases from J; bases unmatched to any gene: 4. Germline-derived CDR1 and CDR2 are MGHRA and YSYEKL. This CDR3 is CASSHGTSGASDTQYF. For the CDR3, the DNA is TGCGCCAGCAGCCATGGGACTAGCGGGGCCTCAGATACGCAGTATTTT.

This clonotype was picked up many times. CDR3 DNA sequence: TGTGCCAGCAGCGTAGCGGAACAGGCGAACACCGGGGAGCTGTTTTTT. It codes for CASSVAEQANTGELFF. The chain is built from TRBV9 and TRBJ2-2; D may be TRBD1 (5 bases). Per germline, CDR1 SGDLS and CDR2 YYNGEE. The ends were cut back, 0 bases at V and 0 bases at J, with 9 bases in the middle. The CDR3 sequence is 16 residues long. Complete variable domain (other parts from reference TRBV9 and TRBJ2-2): DSGVTQTPKHLITATGQRVTLRCSPRSGDLSVYWYQQSLDQGLQFLIQYYNGEERAKGNILERFSAQQFPDLHSELNLSSLELGDSALYFCASSVAEQANTGELFFGEGSRLTVL.

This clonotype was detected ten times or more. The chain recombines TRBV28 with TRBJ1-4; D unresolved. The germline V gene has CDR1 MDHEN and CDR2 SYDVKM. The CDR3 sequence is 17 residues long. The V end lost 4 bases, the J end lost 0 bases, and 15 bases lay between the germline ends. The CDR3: CASSSPFSAATNEKLFF. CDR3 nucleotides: TGTGCCAGCAGTTCCCCCTTCTCAGCTGCAACTAATGAAAAACTGTTTTTT.

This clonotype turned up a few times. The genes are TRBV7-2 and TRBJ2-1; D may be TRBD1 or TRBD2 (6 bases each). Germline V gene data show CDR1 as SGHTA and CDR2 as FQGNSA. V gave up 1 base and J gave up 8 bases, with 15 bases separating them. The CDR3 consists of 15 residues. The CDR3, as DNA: TGTGCCAGCAGCTTAGGGGGGCGGGAAATGGATGAGCAGTTCTTC. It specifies CASSLGGREMDEQFF.

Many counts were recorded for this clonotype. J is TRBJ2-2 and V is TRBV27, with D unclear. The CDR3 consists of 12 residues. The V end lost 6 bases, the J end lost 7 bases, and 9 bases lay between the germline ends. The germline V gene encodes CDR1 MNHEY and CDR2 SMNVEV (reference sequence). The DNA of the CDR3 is TGTGCCAGCAGGCGTGGGTACGGGGAGCTGTTTTTT. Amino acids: CASRRGYGELFF.

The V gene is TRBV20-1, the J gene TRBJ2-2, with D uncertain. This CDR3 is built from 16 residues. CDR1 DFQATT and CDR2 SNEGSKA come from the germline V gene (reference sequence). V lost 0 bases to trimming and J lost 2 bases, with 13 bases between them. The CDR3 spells CSARDLLRSNTGELFF. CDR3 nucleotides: TGCAGTGCTAGAGATCTATTACGCAGCAACACCGGGGAGCTGTTTTTT.

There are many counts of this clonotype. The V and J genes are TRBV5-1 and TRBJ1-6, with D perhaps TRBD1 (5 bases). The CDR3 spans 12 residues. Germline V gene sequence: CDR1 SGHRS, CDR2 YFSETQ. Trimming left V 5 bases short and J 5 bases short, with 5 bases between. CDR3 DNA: TGCGCCAGCAGACAGGATAATTCACCCCTCCACTTT. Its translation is CASRQDNSPLHF.

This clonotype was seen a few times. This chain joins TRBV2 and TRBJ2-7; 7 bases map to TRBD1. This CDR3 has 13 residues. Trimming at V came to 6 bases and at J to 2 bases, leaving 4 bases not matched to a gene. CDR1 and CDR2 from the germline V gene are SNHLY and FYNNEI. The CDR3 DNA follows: TGTGCCAGCAGGGACGGGACAGCCTACGAGCAGTACTTC. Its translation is CASRDGTAYEQYF.

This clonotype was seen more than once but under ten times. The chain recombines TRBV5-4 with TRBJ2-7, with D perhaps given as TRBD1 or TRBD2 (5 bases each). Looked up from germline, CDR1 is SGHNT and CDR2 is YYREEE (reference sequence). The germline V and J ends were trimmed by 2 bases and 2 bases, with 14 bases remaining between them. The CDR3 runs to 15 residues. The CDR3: CASSFASGRTYEQYF. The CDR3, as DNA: TGTGCCAGCAGCTTTGCCTCGGGACGGACCTACGAGCAGTACTTC.